What follows describes a single T cell receptor (beta chain). This clonotype was observed a handful of times. Its antigen target is currently unknown. A read error may be the cause here, since a much bigger clone is one base away. The data are from a study of post-analysis software for immune sequencing data (dated by TCRdb to about 2015). General notes on the study: Recorded disease courses included relapsing-remitting, secondary progressive and progressive-relapsing multiple sclerosis, with some patients lacking subtype annotation. The multiple sclerosis patient repertoires were compared with approximately 11 previously published healthy control repertoires from donors aged about 6 to 25 years. A subset of samples was prepared in parallel using single-end sample barcoding, then pooled and co-amplified after Illumina adapter ligation.

The investigation overall reported the following: Significantly higher frequencies in patients than in controls were found for a handful of TRBV segments, including TRBV5-6, TRBV5-1 and TRBV20-1. Strong co-clustering of samples prepared in the same batch was shown by direct clustering with F measure, prompting a batch-effect correction. Compared with controls, multiple sclerosis patients had significantly lower normalized Chao1 diversity, a finding suggesting substantial peripheral T-cell clonal expansion. The multiple sclerosis patient group was slightly younger than the control group.

Libraries were prepared through PCR. The reads were generated on an Illumina HiSeq 2500. To reduce PCR and sequencing biases, unique molecular identifiers were built into the TCR beta cDNA libraries. Per 1 to 10 million input T cells, some 500,000 cDNA molecules were obtained, such that each molecule approximated one T cell. The patient libraries were prepared and sequenced with the same protocol used for the earlier healthy control dataset. Within a given batch, samples were prepared together, multiplexed and sequenced on the same HiSeq lane. On the study's bioinformatics: MIGEC handled the raw barcoded reads, throwing out single-read molecular identifier groups before consensus assembly and CDR3 extraction. VDJtools was used for post-analysis of the clonotype tables, and diversity was normalized by down-sampling every dataset to the size of the smallest sample. Repertoire overlap clustering matched CDR3 amino acid but not nucleotide sequences to correct batch-related cross-sample contamination. TCRdb trimmed public reads at Q25 via fastp, called clones via MiXCR and kept in-frame beta chains. All rows with the same CDR3 protein become a single entry with the most common DNA and genes. The V and J calls come from TCRdb's annotation, not from the publication. This sample has about 260,000 distinct CDR3 sequences in its table, and 30% to 45% of those were observed once. Of the sample, around 4.8% falls within the top ten clones.

The CDR1 and CDR2 encoded by the germline V gene (reference sequence) are LGHDT and YNNKEL. The CDR3 starts with the cysteine, ends with the phenylalanine, and has 17 residues. The kept DNA is CDR3 alone, 51 bases in frame from the first base. To demonstrate the VDJtools post-analysis software, the study profiled TCR beta repertoires from the peripheral blood of about 13 young patients with multiple sclerosis. Multiple sclerosis patients were children and adolescents aged roughly 6 to 16 years. The material sequenced was blood. This chain is built from TRBV3-1 and TRBJ2-5; TRBD2 aligns with 8 central bases. This sequence was found in a girl aged 10-17 years with multiple sclerosis. The bases are TGTGCCTGCAGCCAAGTGGCAGCGGGGGCCCTCCAAGAGACCCAGTACTTC. Its protein is CACSQVAAGALQETQYF.